The following is a TCR beta chain sequence with its context. Unmatched junction bases numbered 19, after V lost 5 bases and J lost 8 bases. The germline V gene encodes CDR1 SGHTA and CDR2 FQGNSA. This CDR3 contains 17 residues. This entry comes from a study of blood T cell repertoires in COVID-19. Study details: Spain, Italy and the United States supplied samples that represented acute and convalescent COVID-19.

Repertoires were generated with immunoSEQ multiplex PCR, while TCRdb's copy carries only in-frame clones and drops some. The data contain under 300,000 clones, nearly 90% of them singletons. Sequencing used peripheral blood. The chain joins TRBV7-2 to TRBJ1-2, with 8 positions matching TRBD1. The source is a woman between 35 and 50 years old who had recovered from COVID-19. The chain's CDR3 is CASSPHQGAQVSGGYTF. DNA of the CDR3: TGTGCCAGCAGCCCGCATCAGGGGGCGCAGGTGTCTGGCGGCTACACCTTC.